What follows are 10 T cell receptor beta chains derived from one specimen sequenced in a study of CD8 T cells in Susac syndrome (dated 2019 in TCRdb). Library creation used the immunoSEQ multiplex PCR assay. RNA was extracted using the RNeasy kit, and about 0.5 to 1 ug of the RNA was reverse transcribed with random hexamers. In-frame beta chains were kept once TCRdb had trimmed the public reads at Q25 with fastp and called clones with MiXCR. Each CDR3 protein appears once, grouped with its most common genes and DNA. Here the sample has more than 65,000 distinct CDR3 sequences; approximately 94% occur a single time. 0.55% to 0.7% of the sample lies in the top ten. Sequences were obtained from CD8+ T cells from PBMCs. The receptor set was obtained from a human donor with multiple sclerosis.

The chain joins TRBV28 to TRBJ2-7; D tentatively reads TRBD1 or TRBD2 (5 bases each). V shed 4 bases and J shed 1 base, with 14 bases lying between them. The CDR3 is made up of 15 amino acids. Germline V gene data show CDR1 as MDHEN and CDR2 as SYDVKM. CDR3 region: CASSSIRDGSYEQYF. The CDR3 DNA reads TGTGCCAGCAGTTCAATCCGGGACGGATCCTACGAGCAGTACTTC.

The chain links TRBV20-1 to TRBJ2-2; 9 bases map to TRBD2. With 6 bases clipped from V and 4 bases from J, the junction kept 24 bases outside the gene matches. Germline CDR1 reads DFQATT; CDR2 reads SNEGSKA (reference sequence). CDR3 length: 20 residues. CDR3 coding DNA: TGCAGTGCAATGGTCGCCCCGCCACTTATAGCGGGAGTGGTCACCGGGGAGCTGTTTTTT. Residues: CSAMVAPPLIAGVVTGELFF.

The V call is TRBV7-6, the J call TRBJ2-7, with D maybe TRBD2 (6 bases). V shed 5 bases and J shed 1 base, with 18 bases lying between them. This CDR3 contains 16 residues. The V gene's germline CDR1 is SGHVS and CDR2 FNYEAQ. CDR3 bases: TGTGCCAGCAGCCCACCGCGGGGCGGGACTTCCTACGAGCAGTACTTC. Its translation: CASSPPRGGTSYEQYF.

The chain has TRBV20-1 and TRBJ2-1; a weak D match, TRBD2 (6 bases). V was cut by 5 bases and J by 3 bases, with 14 bases left in between. Looked up from germline, CDR1 is DFQATT and CDR2 is SNEGSKA (reference sequence). This CDR3 spans 14 amino acids. DNA for the CDR3: TGCAGTGCTGGGCGGGACCCCGGCTACAATGAGCAGTTCTTC. It encodes CSAGRDPGYNEQFF.

The V gene is TRBV5-1, the J gene TRBJ2-5; the D gene is possibly TRBD2 (5 bases). CDR3 length equals 15 residues. Germline V gene lookup returns CDR1 SGHRS and CDR2 YFSETQ. The germline V and J ends were trimmed by 0 bases and 2 bases, with 11 bases remaining between them. The CDR3, as DNA: TGCGCCAGCAGCTTGGCCCATGAGGGACAAGAGACCCAGTACTTC. Its translation: CASSLAHEGQETQYF.

The gene calls are TRBV9 and TRBJ2-2; D may correspond to TRBD1 or TRBD2 (5 bases each). V was shortened by 3 bases and J by 3 bases, with 9 bases between the two germline ends. Germline V lookup: CDR1 SGDLS, CDR2 YYNGEE. The CDR3 spans 14 residues. The CDR3 spells CASSEGTYTGELFF. DNA of the CDR3: TGTGCCAGCAGCGAGGGGACCTACACCGGGGAGCTGTTTTTT.

The DNA of the CDR3 is TGTGCCAGCAGCTTATTCGAGCCACAGGGCTACGAGCAGTACTTC. Residues: CASSLFEPQGYEQYF. V gene TRBV7-8 combines with J gene TRBJ2-7, with D maybe TRBD1 (6 bases). The CDR3 has 15 residues. Trimming took 2 bases from V and 3 from J, leaving 14 bases between them. Germline lookup yields CDR1 SGHVS and CDR2 FQNEAQ. The whole variable domain, remainder taken from reference TRBV7-8 and TRBJ2-7, is GAGVSQSPRYKVAKRGQDVALRCDPISGHVSLFWYQQALGQGPEFLTYFQNEAQLDKSGLPSDRFFAERPEGSVSTLKIQRTQQEDSAVYLCASSLFEPQGYEQYFGPGTRLTVT.

The V gene is TRBV7-9, the J gene TRBJ2-5; D remains ambiguous. V was trimmed by 1 base and J by 5 bases, leaving 5 bases between them. Germline V CDR1 and CDR2: SEHNR, FQNEAQ (reference sequence). CDR3 length: 12 amino acids. CDR3 DNA sequence: TGTGCCAGCAGCTTAGGTTGGGAGACCCAGTACTTC. It yields the protein CASSLGWETQYF.

The chain carries TRBV20-1 and TRBJ2-1; 8 nucleotides match TRBD2. Germline V lookup: CDR1 DFQATT, CDR2 SNEGSKA (reference sequence). The trim removed 0 bases at V and 6 bases at J, leaving 7 bases unmatched. The CDR3 is 15 amino acids. CDR3 amino acids: CSARDRGLVFNEQFF. The DNA for the CDR3 is TGCAGTGCTAGAGATCGGGGACTAGTATTCAATGAGCAGTTCTTC.

The chain employs TRBV4-1 and TRBJ2-1; D may be TRBD2 (6 bases). V dropped 6 bases and J dropped 7 bases, with 10 bases sitting between them. Germline lookup yields CDR1 MGHRA and CDR2 YSYEKL. This CDR3 is 12 amino acids long. CDR3: CASRGRENEQFF. CDR3 nucleotides: TGCGCCAGCAGGGGCCGGGAGAATGAGCAGTTCTTC.